This entry features one T cell receptor (beta chain) sequence. Method: immunoSEQ multiplex PCR; TCRdb's copy keeps in-frame clones and lacks some. This sample has approximately 2.3 million clones, with just over 90% found just once. This sample is part of a study of shared clonotypes between healthy human individuals. The length of the CDR3 is 14 residues. The germline CDR1 and CDR2 sequences are MNHEY and SVGAGI. With 7 bases removed from V and 2 bases from J, the gap between germline ends came to 11 bases. The specimen was naive CD4+ T cells from PBMCs. Stated subset: CD45RA+ positively selected. The receptor was isolated from a man younger than 35 in good health. Some clones in this sample may be carry-over from other donors' samples. V and J are TRBV6-5 and TRBJ2-2; the D is unclear. The CDR3 DNA reads TGTGCCAGCACTCTGGCGGCTAACACCGGGGAGCTGTTTTTT. Translation: CASTLAANTGELFF.